This T cell receptor (beta chain) was captured by sequencing in a study of post-analysis software for immune sequencing data. At the level of the study: Relapsing-remitting, secondary progressive and progressive-relapsing forms of multiple sclerosis all featured among disease courses. Findings and caveats of the study: Samples sharing a preparation batch grouped tightly together when assessed by F measure. Significantly decreased normalized Chao1 diversity was recorded for multiple sclerosis patients relative to controls.

Unique molecular identifiers featured in each of the TCR beta cDNA libraries. The T cell input of roughly 1 to 11 million gave roughly 0.5 million cDNA molecules. TCRdb reanalysed the PCR reads using MiXCR and keeps one entry per CDR3 protein. The data show roughly 620,000 distinct CDR3 sequences, about 40% seen once. A few counts support this clonotype. Its target is unknown. Source material: blood. The source is a girl between 5 and 17 years old with multiple sclerosis.

In nucleotides, the CDR3 is TGTGCCAGCAGTTGGACTAGCGGGGGGCAGTATTTT. This encodes CASSWTSGGQYF. The rearrangement uses TRBV12-3 or TRBV12-4 and TRBJ2-3; 13 bases agree with TRBD2. Trimming took 4 bases from V and 11 from J; bases not matched to a gene: 0. The length of the CDR3 is 12 residues.